Given below is one TCR beta chain in context. What it recognizes is unknown. V lost 5 bases, J lost 9 bases, and 7 bases stayed unmatched. The CDR3 spans 13 residues. Germline CDR1 LNHDA, CDR2 SQIVND (reference sequence). PCR involved 60 Vbeta and 13 Jbeta primers. Repertoires were generated with immunoSEQ multiplex PCR, while TCRdb's copy carries only in-frame clones and drops some. In the table there are roughly 150,000 clones, roughly 83% of which are singletons. This sample is part of a study of cytomegalovirus exposure and HLA in healthy donors. The study's findings and limits: The listing of 150 or so TCR beta chains classed them as cytomegalovirus-associated.

Sequencing used PBMCs. The chain combines TRBV19 with TRBJ2-1; TRBD1 aligns across 7 bases. The receptor comes from a woman younger than 35 in good health and CMV-seronegative. The CDR3 bases are TGTGCCAGTAGTCTTATACAGGGGACTGAGCAGTTCTTC. This translates into CASSLIQGTEQFF.